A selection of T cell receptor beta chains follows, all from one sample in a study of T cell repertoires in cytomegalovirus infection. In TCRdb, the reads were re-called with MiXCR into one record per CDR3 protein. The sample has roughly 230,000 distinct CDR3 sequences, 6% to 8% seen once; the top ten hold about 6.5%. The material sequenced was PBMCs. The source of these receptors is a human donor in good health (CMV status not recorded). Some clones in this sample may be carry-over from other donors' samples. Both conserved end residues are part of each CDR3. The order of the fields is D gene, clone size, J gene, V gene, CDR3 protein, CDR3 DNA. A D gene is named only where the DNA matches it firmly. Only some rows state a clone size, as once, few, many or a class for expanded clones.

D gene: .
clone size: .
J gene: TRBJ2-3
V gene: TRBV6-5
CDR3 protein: CASSLSFPSTDTQYF
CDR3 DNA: TGTGCCAGCAGTTTGAGCTTTCCTAGCACAGATACGCAGTATTTT

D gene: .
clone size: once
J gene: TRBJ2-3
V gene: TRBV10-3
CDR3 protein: CAISGGRTDTQYF
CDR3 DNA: TGTGCCATCAGTGGCGGGCGCACAGATACGCAGTATTTT

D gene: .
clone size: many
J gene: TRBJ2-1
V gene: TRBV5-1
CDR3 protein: CASSSRPGPPYNEQFF
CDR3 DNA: TGCGCCAGCAGCTCTAGACCCGGCCCCCCCTACAATGAGCAGTTCTTC

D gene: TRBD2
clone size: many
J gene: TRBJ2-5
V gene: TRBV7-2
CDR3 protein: CASSLRGAETQYF
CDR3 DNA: TGTGCCAGCAGCTTGCGGGGGGCAGAGACCCAGTACTTC

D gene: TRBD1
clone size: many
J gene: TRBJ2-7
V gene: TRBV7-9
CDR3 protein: CASSTDRGGSYEQYF
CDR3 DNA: TGTGCCAGCAGCACCGACAGGGGGGGCTCCTACGAGCAGTACTTC

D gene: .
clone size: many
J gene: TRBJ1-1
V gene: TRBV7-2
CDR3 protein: CASSLTGVSGMWTEAFF
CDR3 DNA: TGTGCCAGCAGCTTAACGGGTGTTAGCGGGATGTGGACTGAAGCTTTCTTT

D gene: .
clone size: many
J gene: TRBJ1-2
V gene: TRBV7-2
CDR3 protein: CAETGIRWVSYGYTF
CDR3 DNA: TGTGCCGAAACGGGGATACGATGGGTTTCCTATGGCTACACCTTC

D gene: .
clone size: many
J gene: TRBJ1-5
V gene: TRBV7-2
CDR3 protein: CASSLAGGPTQPQHF
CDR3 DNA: TGTGCCAGCAGCTTAGCGGGGGGGCCAACGCAGCCCCAGCATTTT

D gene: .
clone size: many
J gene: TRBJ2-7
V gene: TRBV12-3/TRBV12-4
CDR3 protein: CASSRFYEQYF
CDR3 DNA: TGTGCCAGCAGCCGATTCTACGAGCAGTACTTC

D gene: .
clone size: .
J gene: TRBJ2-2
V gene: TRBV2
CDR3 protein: CASRMGITTGELFF
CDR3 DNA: TGTGCCAGCAGGATGGGCATCACCACCGGGGAGCTGTTTTTT

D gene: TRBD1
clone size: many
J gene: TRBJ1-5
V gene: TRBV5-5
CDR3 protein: CASTFTGGRGNQPQHF
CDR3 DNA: TGTGCCAGCACCTTCACAGGGGGCAGGGGCAATCAGCCCCAGCATTTT